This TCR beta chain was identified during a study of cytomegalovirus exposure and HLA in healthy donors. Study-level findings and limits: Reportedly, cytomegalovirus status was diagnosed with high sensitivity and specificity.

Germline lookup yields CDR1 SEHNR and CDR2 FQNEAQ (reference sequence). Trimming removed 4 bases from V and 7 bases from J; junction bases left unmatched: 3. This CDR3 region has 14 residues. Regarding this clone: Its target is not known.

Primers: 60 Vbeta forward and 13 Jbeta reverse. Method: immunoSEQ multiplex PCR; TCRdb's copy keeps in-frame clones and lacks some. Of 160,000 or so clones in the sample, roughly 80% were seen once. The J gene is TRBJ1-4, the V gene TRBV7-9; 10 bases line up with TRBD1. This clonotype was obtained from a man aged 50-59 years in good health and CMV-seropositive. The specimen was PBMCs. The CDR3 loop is CASSYGTGVEKLFF. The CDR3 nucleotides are TGTGCCAGCAGCTACGGGACAGGGGTTGAAAAACTGTTTTTT.